What follows describes a single TCR beta chain. Its antigen is still unknown. TCRdb's table, derived via immunoSEQ multiplex PCR, lists solely in-frame clones and lacks some. The sample has over 100,000 clones, approximately 91% seen once. These data are taken from a study of T cell responses to AZD1222 COVID-19 vaccine. Whole-study results and caveats: Seropositive status at baseline applied to only five or six AZD1222 recipients. Two AZD1222 administrations were followed by greater Spike-specific TCR breadth and depth. Nearly half of spike-specific TCRs reportedly target variant regions that are unmutated in the B.1.351 and B.1.1.7 variants.

The germline CDR1 and CDR2 sequences are SGHRS and YFSETQ. The CDR3 runs to 15 residues. V was shortened by 0 bases and J by 7 bases, with 14 bases between the two germline ends. The source is an adult in good health. The V gene is TRBV5-1, the J gene TRBJ1-3; D remains unclear. Sequenced here: peripheral blood, sampled on day 0 of AZD1222 vaccination. Here the CDR3 reads CASSLERGPTNTIYF. Here the CDR3 DNA reads TGCGCCAGCAGCTTGGAAAGAGGCCCGACGAACACCATATATTTT.